This T cell receptor beta chain was recorded in a study of cytotoxic CD8 clonotypes in ibrutinib-treated CLL (dated by TCRdb to the early 2020s). General notes on the study: The cohort included some 14 treatment-naive and 11 relapsed/refractory patients; about 17 were IGHV unmutated. Partial responses were observed in about 24 patients and complete responses in 2; after a median follow-up of around 68 months, remission was maintained in 15 or so patients and progression was observed in approximately 12. Response samples were obtained after a median of around eleven months of treatment, with a range of about 6 to 36 months. On average, each sample had some 260,000 productive templates and approximately 85,000 productive rearrangements. Of the 70 to 90 people in the trial, about 27 had longitudinal samples available. Cryopreserved peripheral blood mononuclear cells were collected at three points: before therapy, at response, and at either sustained remission or disease progression. Patients were still on ibrutinib when every remission and progressive disease sample was collected. Study-wide findings and limitations: Sampling times were not matched between patients in sustained remission and patients whose disease was progressing, and lymph node repertoires were not examined. Clonality increased at ibrutinib response, stayed stable in sustained remission, and fell back toward baseline at progression. Public clonotypes were rare and either shrank or stayed stable during treatment, and the rise in clonality at ibrutinib response reflected expansion of private clonotypes. Baseline clonality was found to be higher than that of age-matched healthy donors and was strongly correlated with circulating CD8+ T-cell counts.

On a MiSeq, deep resolution sequencing aimed for a depth between 1 in 1 million and 1 in 200,000 T cells, with each clonotype covered roughly 10x on average. The immunoSEQ hsTCRB Kit was used to generate TCR beta libraries. The source study handled its data this way. Data were analyzed with ImmunoSEQ Data Assistant and ImmunoSEQ Analyzer, with V, D and J genes assigned per IMGT definitions. Clonality was computed as one minus normalized Shannon entropy of productive rearrangement frequencies, ranging from 0 to 1. Public clonotype analysis was restricted to overrepresented clonotypes comprising at least 0.05% of each patient's repertoire. Some twelve age-matched healthy donor repertoires from immuneACCESS were used as controls for clonality. The table was pulled from immuneACCESS by TCRdb, which kept in-frame rearrangements only. Such tables lose some clones; where checked, under half of the loss comes from unresolved V genes, and the rest has no known cause. V and J calls and clone size follow that table, whereas D and trimming were derived from the DNA. This sample has 50,000 to 65,000 clones in its table, and 57% of those were observed once. Of the sample, roughly 14% falls within the top ten clones.

Explained via the paper, the time point label denotes: about eleven months on ibrutinib. For TCR beta library preparation, around 2.1 micrograms of genomic DNA were extracted from the cryopreserved PBMCs. Longitudinal blood samples from CLL patients receiving ibrutinib monotherapy were subjected to high-throughput TCR beta sequencing. Patients were enrolled in a phase 2 open-label single-center ibrutinib monotherapy trial. Remarks on this clone: The antigen it recognizes is unknown. Base quality data are lacking; no much larger clone is found one base away.

The junction shows trimming of 3 bases on V and 5 bases on J, and the gene matches do not reach 9 bases of it. The CDR3 runs 15 residues from the cysteine to the valine. The DNA shown is the 45-base CDR3, in frame from base 1. The germline V gene encodes CDR1 SEHNR and CDR2 FQNEAQ (reference sequence). The origin of this receptor is a human donor with chronic lymphocytic leukemia. Sequences were derived from PBMCs, sampled after 12 months of ibrutinib treatment. Recombination connected TRBV7-9 to TRBJ2-7; 8 nucleotides in the junction match TRBD1. The DNA reads as follows: TGTGCCAGCAGCTTGATAGGGCAGGGGGCACACGAGCAGTACGTC. It encodes CASSLIGQGAHEQYV.